This T cell receptor (beta chain) was identified during a study of T cell responses to AZD1222 COVID-19 vaccine. Germline lookup yields CDR1 SNHLY and CDR2 FYNNEI. The V gene end was trimmed by 7 bases and the J gene end by 6 bases; junction bases not matched to a gene: 10. This CDR3 spans 16 amino acids. The assay was immunoSEQ multiplex PCR, and TCRdb's table has in-frame clones only and misses some. The sample has more than 90,000 clones; 85% to 90% are singletons. The specimen comprised peripheral blood, sampled 28 days after the second AZD1222 dose. The chain is built from TRBV2 and TRBJ1-5; 12 nucleotides align to TRBD1. The TCR was taken from an adult who received the AZD1222 COVID-19 vaccine. CDR3: CASKTSGQGARQPQHF. CDR3 in DNA: TGTGCCAGCAAGACCTCGGGACAGGGGGCCCGTCAGCCCCAGCATTTT.